This T cell receptor (beta chain) was captured in a study of vaccination and CD4 T cells after COVID-19. Overall study: Post-COVID draws followed diagnosis by a median around 92 days (range 35 to 161).

Regarding time point: late sampling 161 to 241 days after vaccination in a few convalescent patients. Treatment specified: 10-day PBMC culture with coronavirus spike peptide pools or control peptides (ViraFEST assay). Overall study results and limits: The median count of SARS-CoV-2-reactive clonotypes rose from 21 to 38, not significantly.

Sequencing of DNA taken from cultured CD4+ T cells relied on the Oncomine TCR Beta short-read assay. TCRdb reprocessed the PCR reads with MiXCR, giving one entry per CDR3 protein. The table lists tens of thousands of distinct CDR3 sequences, over 25% of them singletons. This clonotype was seen only a few times. The antigen is unknown. Trimming cost V 6 bases and J 3 bases, with 15 bases left between them. This CDR3 region has 15 residues. Germline-derived CDR1 and CDR2 are SGHTA and FQGTGA. The specimen comprised CD4+ T cells from blood, cultured in vitro, sampled about 7 months after SARS-CoV-2 vaccination. The V call is TRBV7-3, the J call TRBJ2-1; possibly TRBD1 for D (7 bases). This TCR came from a human donor who had recovered from COVID-19. The CDR3 sequence: CASSQGDWGYNEQFF. CDR3 DNA sequence: TGTGCCAGCAGTCAGGGGGACTGGGGCTACAATGAGCAGTTCTTC.